The TCR beta chain under discussion was sequenced for a study of blood T cell repertoires in COVID-19. For the study at large: Sample material is recorded as cDNA or gDNA derived from T cells, B-cell-depleted T cells, or PBMCs.

Participants, roughly 18 to 89 years old, spanned fewer than 30 US areas. Two negative PCRs, clearance, or symptom resolution had been documented for recovered Cohort 3 donors. Libraries were prepared by immunoSEQ multiplex PCR; TCRdb keeps only in-frame clonotypes and omits some of them. The sample has approximately 130,000 clones, under 85% seen once. This CDR3 region has 17 residues. After removal of 5 bases from V and 3 bases from J, the junction contained 13 bases not matched to a gene. Germline lookup yields CDR1 SGHAT and CDR2 FQNNGV. The sequenced sample was PBMCs or T cells enriched from blood (not recorded which). This clonotype originated in a man aged 25 to 45 who had recovered from COVID-19. The V and J genes are TRBV11-2 and TRBJ2-1; 7 nucleotides agree with TRBD2. CDR3 region: CASSIRSGGLGYNEQFF. The CDR3, as DNA: TGTGCCAGCAGCATACGATCCGGTGGACTAGGCTACAATGAGCAGTTCTTC.